Shown below are 30 T cell receptor beta chains from a single sample sequenced in a study of blood T cell repertoires in COVID-19. Generated by immunoSEQ multiplex PCR, the TCRdb table keeps only in-frame clones and is missing some. This repertoire shows hundreds of thousands of clones, 65% to 85% found once; its top ten account for about 10%. The sequencing input was peripheral blood. The receptors derive from an elderly woman with acute or convalescent COVID-19.

The chain joins TRBV2 to TRBJ2-3; possibly TRBD2 for D (6 bases). The CDR3 is 16 residues long. V shed 2 bases and J shed 3 bases, with 15 bases lying between them. Germline loops: CDR1 SNHLY, CDR2 FYNNEI. The CDR3 sequence: CASSELGGMETDTQYF. The CDR3 coding sequence is TGTGCCAGCAGTGAACTGGGCGGGATGGAGACAGATACGCAGTATTTT.

The rearrangement links TRBV11-3 to TRBJ1-1; D perhaps matches TRBD1 (5 bases). With 1 base removed from V and 1 base from J, the gap between germline ends came to 10 bases. Germline V gene data show CDR1 as SGHNT and CDR2 as YENEEA. This CDR3 comprises 15 residues. The CDR3 region is CASSLGGRGNTEAFF. The CDR3 nucleotides read TGTGCCAGCAGCTTAGGTGGGAGGGGGAACACTGAAGCTTTCTTT. Based on the CDR3 plus reference TRBV11-3 and TRBJ1-1, the full variable domain is EAGVVQSPRYKIIEKKQPVAFWCNPISGHNTLYWYLQNLGQGPELLIRYENEEAVDDSQLPKDRFSAERLKGVDSTLKIQPAELGDSAVYLCASSLGGRGNTEAFFGQGTRLTVV.

This clone has just one count. V and J are TRBV10-3 and TRBJ2-2; a weak D match, TRBD2 (7 bases). V gave up 9 bases and J gave up 4 bases, with 12 bases separating them. The length of the CDR3 is 13 residues. Germline assignment: CDR1 ENHRY and CDR2 SYGVKD. CDR3 amino acids: CAITGGLTGELFF. Written as DNA, the CDR3 is TGTGCCATTACCGGGGGGCTCACCGGGGAGCTGTTTTTT.

The chain uses TRBV5-1 and TRBJ2-3, with 13 nucleotides matching TRBD2. This CDR3 region has 16 residues. V gave up 4 bases and J gave up 4 bases; unmatched junction bases: 6. CDR1 is SGHRS and CDR2 is YFSETQ in the germline V gene. The CDR3 DNA is TGCGCCAGCAGCCCCGGACTAGCGGGGGAGGCAGATACGCAGTATTTT. Its translation: CASSPGLAGEADTQYF.

A few counts support this clone. The chain is built from TRBV3-1 (or the pseudogene TRBV3-2) and TRBJ2-7, with D unresolved. V shed 4 bases and J shed 4 bases, with 14 bases lying between them. Germline V gene sequence: CDR1 LGHDT, CDR2 YNNKEL (reference sequence). This CDR3 is built from 14 residues. CDR3 bases: TGTGCCAGCAGCCTCGAGGCCCTTGATTACGAGCAGTACTTC. Residues: CASSLEALDYEQYF.

This clone was seen just once. The CDR3 sequence is CASSSTDRARGELFF. The CDR3 DNA follows: TGCGCCAGCAGCTCCACCGACAGGGCTAGAGGGGAGCTGTTTTTT. J is TRBJ2-2 and V is TRBV5-1; TRBD1 matches at 7 bases. J was trimmed by 8 bases and V by 3 bases; bases with no gene match: 10. The germline gives CDR1 SGHRS, CDR2 YFSETQ. This CDR3 spans 15 amino acids.

Of note for this clone: Other DNA sequences within the sample encode an identical CDR3. The chain has TRBV7-2 and TRBJ2-4; D ambiguous. This CDR3 region has 13 residues. CDR1 is SGHTA and CDR2 is FQGNSA in the germline V gene. The V and J ends lost 2 bases and 0 bases respectively, with 2 bases between them. The CDR3 nucleotides read TGTGCCAGCAGCTTACTAGCCAAAAACATTCAGTACTTC. Translated: CASSLLAKNIQYF. Using reference TRBV7-2 and TRBJ2-4 for the parts outside the CDR3, the full variable domain is GAGVSQSPSNKVTEKGKDVELRCDPISGHTALYWYRQSLGQGLEFLIYFQGNSAPDKSGLPSDRFSAERTGGSVSTLTIQRTQQEDSAVYLCASSLLAKNIQYFGAGTRLSVL.

The gene calls are TRBV7-2 and TRBJ1-1; no firm D call. Germline lookup yields CDR1 SGHTA and CDR2 FQGNSA. CDR3 length: 13 amino acids. Trimming removed 5 bases at V and 0 bases at J, with 7 bases between. Written as DNA, the CDR3 is TGTGCCAGCAGCCCGGAGATGAACACTGAAGCTTTCTTT. This codes for CASSPEMNTEAFF.

The chain carries TRBV9 and TRBJ2-4, with D perhaps matching TRBD2 (5 bases). Germline V gene sequence: CDR1 SGDLS, CDR2 YYNGEE. This CDR3 comprises 18 residues. V lost 3 bases to trimming and J lost 0 bases, with 19 bases between them. The CDR3 is CASSEGHPLGLAKNIQYF. The CDR3 DNA reads as TGTGCCAGCAGCGAAGGCCATCCCCTTGGACTAGCCAAAAACATTCAGTACTTC.

This clone occurred once. This chain uses TRBV14 with TRBJ1-6; D is perhaps TRBD1 (6 bases). This CDR3 region has 17 residues. V was cut by 0 bases and J by 0 bases, with 9 bases left in between. CDR1 and CDR2 from the germline V gene are SGHDN and FVKESK. Written as DNA, the CDR3 is TGTGCCAGCAGCCAAGATGACAGGAGCTCCTATAATTCACCCCTCCACTTT. Its protein product is CASSQDDRSSYNSPLHF. Drawing the rest from reference TRBV14 and TRBJ1-6, the complete variable domain is EAGVTQFPSHSVIEKGQTVTLRCDPISGHDNLYWYRRVMGKEIKFLLHFVKESKQDESGMPNNRFLAERTGGTYSTLKVQPAELEDSGVYFCASSQDDRSSYNSPLHFGNGTRLTVT.

V is TRBV4-1 and J is TRBJ1-1; no reliable D call. The CDR3 loop spans 14 amino acids. Germline V gene data show CDR1 as MGHRA and CDR2 as YSYEKL. Trimming took 0 bases from V and 0 from J, leaving 5 bases between them. The CDR3 nucleotides read TGCGCCAGCAGCCAAGAGTTCATGAACACTGAAGCTTTCTTT. Translating it yields CASSQEFMNTEAFF.

The V gene is TRBV5-1, the J gene TRBJ2-2; perhaps TRBD2 as D (5 bases). Germline lookup yields CDR1 SGHRS and CDR2 YFSETQ. With 0 bases removed from V and 3 bases from J, the gap between germline ends came to 9 bases. The CDR3 has 15 residues. CDR3 sequence: CASSLEGVDTGELFF. The CDR3 nucleotides read TGCGCCAGCAGCTTGGAGGGAGTTGACACCGGGGAGCTGTTTTTT.

The V and J genes are TRBV5-1 and TRBJ2-7; TRBD1 agrees at 10 bases. J was trimmed by 5 bases and V by 7 bases; bases with no gene match: 9. Per the germline V gene, CDR1 is SGHRS and CDR2 is YFSETQ. The CDR3 spans 14 residues. Here the CDR3 reads CASVSGTGDDEQYF. The DNA of the CDR3 is TGCGCCAGCGTCTCCGGGACAGGGGACGACGAGCAGTACTTC. The complete variable domain, with remaining parts taken from reference TRBV5-1 and TRBJ2-7, reads KAGVTQTPRYLIKTRGQQVTLSCSPISGHRSVSWYQQTPGQGLQFLFEYFSETQRNKGNFPGRFSGRQFSNSRSEMNVSTLELGDSALYLCASVSGTGDDEQYFGPGTRLTVT.

This chain links TRBV7-9 with TRBJ2-6; maybe TRBD1 (6 bases). Germline V gene lookup returns CDR1 SEHNR and CDR2 FQNEAQ (reference sequence). V was pared by 8 bases and J by 8 bases, with 19 bases between. This CDR3 has 15 amino acids. CDR3 bases: TGTGCCAGCGGCAGACAGGACTTTGGCACCAACGTCCTGACTTTC. This gives the protein CASGRQDFGTNVLTF.

J is TRBJ2-7 and V is TRBV12-3 or TRBV12-4, with D possibly being TRBD1 (6 bases). There are 13 residues in the CDR3. V lost 6 bases, J lost 5 bases, and 14 bases lay in between. In DNA, the CDR3 is TGTGCCAGCAGCTGGACAGCTGGGAACGAGCAGTACTTC. It is translated as CASSWTAGNEQYF.

This clone was recorded once. This chain links TRBV19 with TRBJ2-2, with 13 bases lining up with TRBD2. The CDR3 is made up of 16 amino acids. The V and J ends lost 5 bases and 6 bases, in that order; junction bases with no gene match: 6. Germline-derived CDR1 and CDR2 are LNHDA and SQIVND (reference sequence). Here the CDR3 reads CASSPRTSGGAGELFF. In DNA form, the CDR3 reads TGTGCCAGTAGTCCCAGGACTAGCGGGGGAGCCGGGGAGCTGTTTTTT.

The gene calls are TRBV6-2 or TRBV6-3 and TRBJ2-7, with D perhaps matching TRBD1 (6 bases). Per germline, CDR1 MNHEY and CDR2 SVGEGT. The CDR3 contains 14 residues. The V end lost 5 bases, the J end lost 5 bases, and 16 bases lay between the germline ends. The CDR3 loop reads CASSLPVQGNEQYF. CDR3 in DNA: TGTGCCAGCAGTCTTCCCGTGCAGGGGAACGAGCAGTACTTC.

The table lists this clone with a count of one. CDR3 DNA sequence: TGTGCCAGCAGCCAAGATCCTAGCGGGAGTGTAGAGCAGTTCTTC. It codes for CASSQDPSGSVEQFF. V gene TRBV3-1 (or the pseudogene TRBV3-2) combines with J gene TRBJ2-1, with TRBD2 matching over 10 bases. Trimming removed 0 bases from V and 10 bases from J; junction bases left unmatched: 6. The CDR3 is made up of 15 amino acids. CDR1 LGHDT and CDR2 YNNKEL come from the germline V gene (reference sequence).

V usage is TRBV28 and J usage is TRBJ2-7, with 8 bases matching TRBD1. With 5 bases clipped from V and 3 bases from J, the junction kept 9 bases outside the gene matches. This CDR3 is 15 amino acids long. Germline CDR1 MDHEN, CDR2 SYDVKM. For the CDR3, the DNA is TGTGCCAGCAGTATACCGGGACAGGATTTCTACGAGCAGTACTTC. This sequence encodes CASSIPGQDFYEQYF.

The chain is built from TRBV19 and TRBJ2-2; TRBD1 agrees at 8 bases. V shed 2 bases, J shed 4 bases, and the junction held 6 bases outside the gene matches. The V gene's germline CDR1 is LNHDA and CDR2 SQIVND (reference sequence). The CDR3 has 16 residues. The DNA of the CDR3 is TGTGCCAGTAGTATACGACAGGGGACAGGCACCGGGGAGCTGTTTTTT. It codes for CASSIRQGTGTGELFF. Using reference TRBV19 and TRBJ2-2 for the parts outside the CDR3, the full variable domain is DGGITQSPKYLFRKEGQNVTLSCEQNLNHDAMYWYRQDPGQGLRLIYYSQIVNDFQKGDIAEGYSVSREKKESFPLTVTSAQKNPTAFYLCASSIRQGTGTGELFFGEGSRLTVL.

The chain links TRBV2 to TRBJ1-4; TRBD1 aligns across 9 bases. The CDR3 covers 14 residues. J lost 5 bases, V lost 6 bases, and 4 bases had no gene match. Germline V lookup: CDR1 SNHLY, CDR2 FYNNEI. CDR3 DNA sequence: TGTGCCAGCAGGACGGGGACAGGGAATGAAAAACTGTTTTTT. Residues: CASRTGTGNEKLFF.

The chain carries TRBV19 and TRBJ1-1, with D possibly being TRBD1 (5 bases). The CDR3 runs to 15 residues. Germline V gene data show CDR1 as LNHDA and CDR2 as SQIVND (reference sequence). The V end was cut by 0 bases, the J end by 0 bases, with 8 bases between. CDR3 in DNA: TGTGCCAGTAGTATAGACCCGGACATGAACACTGAAGCTTTCTTT. Translated: CASSIDPDMNTEAFF.

V gene TRBV18 combines with J gene TRBJ1-5; TRBD1 aligns across 7 bases. CDR1 KGHSH and CDR2 LQKENI come from the germline V gene. This CDR3 spans 16 amino acids. V was pared by 4 bases and J by 0 bases, with 6 bases of the junction left unmatched. As DNA, the CDR3 is TGTGCCAGCTCACTCGGGACAGTCTATAGCAATCAGCCCCAGCATTTT. Encoded protein: CASSLGTVYSNQPQHF.

In its sample, this clone was seen a few times. The chain links TRBV6-5 to TRBJ2-7; no clear D gene. Germline CDR1 and CDR2: MNHEY and SVGAGI. The CDR3 sequence is 13 residues long. The V gene lost 5 bases and the J gene lost 1 base, with 9 bases spanning the gap. The DNA of the CDR3 is TGTGCCAGCAGTAGGAGCCCATCCTACGAGCAGTACTTC. Amino acids: CASSRSPSYEQYF.

The genes are TRBV19 and TRBJ2-7, with 10 nucleotides matching TRBD1. Germline V gene lookup returns CDR1 LNHDA and CDR2 SQIVND (reference sequence). The CDR3 totals 16 residues. The trim removed 4 bases at V and 1 base at J, leaving 7 bases unmatched. The chain's CDR3 is CASSTTGQGVSYEQYF. Written as DNA, the CDR3 is TGTGCCAGTAGTACTACCGGACAGGGGGTTTCCTACGAGCAGTACTTC.

This clone was recorded only once. This chain links TRBV7-6 with TRBJ1-3; the match to TRBD1 covers 9 bases. This CDR3 comprises 19 residues. Germline trimming cut 0 bases from V and 4 bases from J; bases unmatched to any gene: 13. Germline V gives CDR1 SGHVS, CDR2 FNYEAQ. CDR3 coding DNA: TGTGCCAGCAGCTTAGCGCAGGACAGGGGTGTTGGTCCGGGAAACACCATATATTTT. It codes for CASSLAQDRGVGPGNTIYF.

As regards this clone: This specimen includes other DNA sequences encoding the same CDR3. V and J are TRBV18 and TRBJ1-5, with 7 bases aligning to TRBD1. There are 13 residues in the CDR3. V lost 4 bases and J lost 4; bases outside the gene matches: 1. Per the germline V gene, CDR1 is KGHSH and CDR2 is LQKENI. Here the CDR3 DNA reads TGTGCCAGCTCACGCAGGGGGAATCAGCCCCAGCATTTT. Its translation is CASSRRGNQPQHF. Full variable domain (rest looked up from reference TRBV18 and TRBJ1-5): NAGVMQNPRHLVRRRGQEARLRCSPMKGHSHVYWYRQLPEEGLKFMVYLQKENIIDESGMPKERFSAEFPKEGPSILRIQQVVRGDSAAYFCASSRRGNQPQHFGDGTRLSIL.

This rearrangement joins TRBV2 to TRBJ2-2; 7 bases line up with TRBD1. CDR1 and CDR2 (germline): SNHLY, FYNNEI. The trim removed 3 bases at V and 1 base at J, leaving 14 bases unmatched. This CDR3 contains 19 residues. DNA for the CDR3: TGTGCCAGCAGTGAGATCTCAGGATGGGGACAGTTGAACACCGGGGAGCTGTTTTTT. It translates to CASSEISGWGQLNTGELFF.

The J gene is TRBJ2-5, the V gene TRBV5-4; tentatively, D is TRBD2 (7 bases). The CDR3 sequence is 15 residues long. V lost 4 bases and J lost 0, with 13 bases in between. The V gene's germline CDR1 is SGHNT and CDR2 YYREEE (reference sequence). Here the CDR3 DNA reads TGTGCCAGCAGCCGGGGAGGGGGGGACCAAGAGACCCAGTACTTC. It codes for CASSRGGGDQETQYF.

The V and J genes are TRBV30 and TRBJ1-1; 10 nucleotides agree with TRBD1. The CDR3 covers 16 residues. J gave up 5 bases and V 1 base, and 10 bases lay outside the gene matches. From germline, CDR1 is GTSNPN and CDR2 SVGIG (reference sequence). CDR3 DNA sequence: TGTGCCTGGAGTGAGAGAAGGGGACAGGGGACGACTGAAGCTTTCTTT. It codes for CAWSERRGQGTTEAFF.